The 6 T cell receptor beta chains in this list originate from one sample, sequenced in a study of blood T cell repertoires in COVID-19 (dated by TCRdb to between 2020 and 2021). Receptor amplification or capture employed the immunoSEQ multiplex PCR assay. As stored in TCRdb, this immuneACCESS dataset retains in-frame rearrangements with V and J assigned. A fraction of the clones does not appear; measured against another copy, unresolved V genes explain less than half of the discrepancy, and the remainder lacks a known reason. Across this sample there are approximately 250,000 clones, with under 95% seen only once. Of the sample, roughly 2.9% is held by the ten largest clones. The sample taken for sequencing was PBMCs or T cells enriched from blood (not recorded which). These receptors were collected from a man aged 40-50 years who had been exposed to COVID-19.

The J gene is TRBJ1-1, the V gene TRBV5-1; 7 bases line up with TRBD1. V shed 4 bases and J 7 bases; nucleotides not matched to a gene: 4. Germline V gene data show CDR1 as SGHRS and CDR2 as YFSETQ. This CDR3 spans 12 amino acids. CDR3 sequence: CASSGTENEAFF. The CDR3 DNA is TGCGCCAGCAGCGGGACAGAGAATGAAGCTTTCTTT.

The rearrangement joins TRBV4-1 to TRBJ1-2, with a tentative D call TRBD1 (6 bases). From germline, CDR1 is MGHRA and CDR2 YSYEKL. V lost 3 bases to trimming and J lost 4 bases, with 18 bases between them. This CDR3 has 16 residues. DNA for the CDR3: TGCGCCAGCAGCCATAACCCCCGCGGACAGAGCTATGGCTACACCTTC. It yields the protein CASSHNPRGQSYGYTF.

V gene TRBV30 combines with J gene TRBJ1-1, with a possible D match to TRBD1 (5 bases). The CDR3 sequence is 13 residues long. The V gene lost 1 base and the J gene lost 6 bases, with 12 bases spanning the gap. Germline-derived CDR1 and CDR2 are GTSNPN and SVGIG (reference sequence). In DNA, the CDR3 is TGTGCCTGGAGTGATCGGGGGGGAGCTGAAGCTTTCTTT. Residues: CAWSDRGGAEAFF.

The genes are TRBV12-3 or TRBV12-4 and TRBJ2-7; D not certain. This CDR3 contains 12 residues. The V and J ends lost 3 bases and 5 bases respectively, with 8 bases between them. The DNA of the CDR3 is TGTGCCAGCAGTTTCCCGGGTCACGAGCAGTACTTC. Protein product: CASSFPGHEQYF.

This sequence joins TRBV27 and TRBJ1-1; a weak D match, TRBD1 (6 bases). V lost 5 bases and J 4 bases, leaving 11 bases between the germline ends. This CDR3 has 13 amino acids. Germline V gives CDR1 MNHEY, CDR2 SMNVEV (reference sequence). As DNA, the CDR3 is TGTGCCAGCAGTACAGGGATTTCCACTGAAGCTTTCTTT. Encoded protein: CASSTGISTEAFF.

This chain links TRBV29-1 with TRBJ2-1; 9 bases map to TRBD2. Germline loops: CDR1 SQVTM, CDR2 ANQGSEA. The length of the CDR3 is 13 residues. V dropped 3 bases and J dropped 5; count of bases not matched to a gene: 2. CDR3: CSVDSGRNNEQFF. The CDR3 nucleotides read TGCAGCGTTGATAGCGGGAGAAACAATGAGCAGTTCTTC.